The subject of this entry is one T cell receptor (beta chain). A read error may produce the germline difference seen at one junction end. CDR1 and CDR2 from the germline V gene are MNHEY and SVGAGI. This CDR3 is 12 amino acids long. This record belongs to a study of control samples from healthy donors and cancer patients. Assay used: immunoSEQ multiplex PCR; TCRdb lists only in-frame clones, some missing. The repertoire holds roughly 190,000 clones, around 90% seen once, with approximately 1.8% in the top ten. Source material: blood. The V and J genes are TRBV6-5 and TRBJ1-5; D is unclear. This TCR was recovered from a man aged 25 to 40 in good health. The DNA for the CDR3 is TGTGCCAGCGGTTATAGCAATCAGCCCCAGCATTTT. This codes for CASGYSNQPQHF.